This record looks at one T cell receptor beta chain sequence and its context. The data stem from a study of blood T cell repertoires in COVID-19. The overall study: The samples span acute and convalescent COVID-19 from the United States, Italy and Spain.

The CDR3 totals 14 residues. CDR1 is LNHDA, CDR2 SQIVND, per germline (reference sequence). Trimming pared 7 bases from V and 0 bases from J, leaving 12 bases between. Per the original methods: Amplification of reference gene primers provided the estimated nucleated cell counts. Profiled with immunoSEQ multiplex PCR; TCRdb holds only in-frame clones, not every one. V and J calls and clone size are given by that table; D and trimming were obtained from the DNA. This sample has roughly 130,000 clones; about four fifths occur once, and the top ten carry about 16%. Sample: peripheral blood. The chain combines TRBV19 with TRBJ1-1, with D hard to call. The sequence came from a woman between 45 and 60 years old with acute or convalescent COVID-19. The CDR3 bases are TGTGCCAGTAAGGAGGCAGGTATGAACACTGAAGCTTTCTTT. Its translation is CASKEAGMNTEAFF.